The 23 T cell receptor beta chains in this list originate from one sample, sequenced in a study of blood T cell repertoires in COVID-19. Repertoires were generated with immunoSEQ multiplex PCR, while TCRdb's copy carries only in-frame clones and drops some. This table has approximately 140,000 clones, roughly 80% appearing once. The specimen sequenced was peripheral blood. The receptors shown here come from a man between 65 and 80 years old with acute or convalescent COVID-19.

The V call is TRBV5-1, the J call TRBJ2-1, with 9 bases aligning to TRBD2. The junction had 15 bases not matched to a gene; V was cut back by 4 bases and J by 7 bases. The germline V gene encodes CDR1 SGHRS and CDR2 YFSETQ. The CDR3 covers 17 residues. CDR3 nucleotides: TGCGCCAGCAGCCAGCGGGGGGCGCATCTTTCATTAAATGAGCAGTTCTTC. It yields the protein CASSQRGAHLSLNEQFF.

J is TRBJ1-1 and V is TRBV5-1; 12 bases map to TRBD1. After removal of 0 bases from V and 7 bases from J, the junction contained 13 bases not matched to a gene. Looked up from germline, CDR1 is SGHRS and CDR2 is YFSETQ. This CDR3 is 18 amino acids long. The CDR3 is CASSLADFGTGGVGEAFF. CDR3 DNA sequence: TGCGCCAGCAGCTTGGCCGATTTTGGGACAGGGGGCGTCGGTGAAGCTTTCTTT.

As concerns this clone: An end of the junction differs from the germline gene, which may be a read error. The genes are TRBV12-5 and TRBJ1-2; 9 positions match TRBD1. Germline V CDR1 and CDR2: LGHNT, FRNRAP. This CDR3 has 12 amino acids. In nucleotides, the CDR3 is TGTGCTAGTGGTTTGATACAGGGGGCGACCTCCTTC. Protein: CASGLIQGATSF.

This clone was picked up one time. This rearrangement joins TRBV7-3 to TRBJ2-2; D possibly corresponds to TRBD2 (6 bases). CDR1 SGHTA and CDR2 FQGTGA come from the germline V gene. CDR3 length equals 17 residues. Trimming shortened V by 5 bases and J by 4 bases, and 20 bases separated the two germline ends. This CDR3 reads CASSPAGGRIGTGELFF. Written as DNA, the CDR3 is TGTGCCAGCAGCCCCGCCGGAGGGCGGATTGGCACCGGGGAGCTGTTTTTT.

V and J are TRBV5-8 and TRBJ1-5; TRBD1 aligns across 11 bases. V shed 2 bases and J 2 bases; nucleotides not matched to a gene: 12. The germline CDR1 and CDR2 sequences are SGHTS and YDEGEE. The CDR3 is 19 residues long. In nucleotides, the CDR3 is TGTGCCAGCAGCTTTTCCCGGGACAGGGGGTTTTTAGGCAATCAGCCCCAGCATTTT. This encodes CASSFSRDRGFLGNQPQHF.

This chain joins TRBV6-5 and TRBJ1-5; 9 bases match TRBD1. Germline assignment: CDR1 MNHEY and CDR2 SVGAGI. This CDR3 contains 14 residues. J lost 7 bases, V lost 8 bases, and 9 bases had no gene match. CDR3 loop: CASGTGTGIQPQHF. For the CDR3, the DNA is TGTGCCAGCGGGACCGGGACAGGGATCCAGCCCCAGCATTTT.

The CDR3 loop reads CASSLVLGGADTQYF. The CDR3 region has the DNA TGTGCCAGCAGCTTAGTTCTGGGGGGGGCAGATACGCAGTATTTT. The gene calls are TRBV11-2 and TRBJ2-3, with TRBD2 identical over 7 bases. Trimming took 1 base from V and 4 from J; bases not matched to a gene: 5. The germline V gene has CDR1 SGHAT and CDR2 FQNNGV. The CDR3 consists of 15 residues.

CDR3 in amino acids: CASSIGREGTNEKLFF. Here the CDR3 DNA reads TGTGCCAGTAGTATCGGGAGGGAAGGAACTAATGAAAAACTGTTTTTT. The chain carries TRBV19 and TRBJ1-4, with D unclear. From germline, CDR1 is LNHDA and CDR2 SQIVND (reference sequence). CDR3 length: 16 residues. V was pared by 3 bases and J by 1 base, with 12 bases between.

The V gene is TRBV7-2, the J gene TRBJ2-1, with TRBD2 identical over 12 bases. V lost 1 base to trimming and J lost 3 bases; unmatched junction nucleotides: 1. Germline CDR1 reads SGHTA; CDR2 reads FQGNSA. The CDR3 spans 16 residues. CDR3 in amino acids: CASSLELAGGYNEQFF. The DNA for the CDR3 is TGTGCCAGCAGCTTAGAACTAGCGGGGGGCTACAATGAGCAGTTCTTC.

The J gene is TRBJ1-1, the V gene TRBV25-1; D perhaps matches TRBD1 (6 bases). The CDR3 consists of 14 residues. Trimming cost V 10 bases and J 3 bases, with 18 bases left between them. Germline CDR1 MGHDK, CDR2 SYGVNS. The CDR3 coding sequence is TGTGCCACTATAAAAACAGGGAGGGACACTGAAGCTTTCTTT. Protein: CATIKTGRDTEAFF.

In nucleotides, the CDR3 is TGTGCCAGCTCACCGTTCGCGGGGGGCTCCTACGAGCAGTACTTC. Amino acid sequence: CASSPFAGGSYEQYF. The chain is built from TRBV18 and TRBJ2-7; TRBD2 matches at 8 bases. This CDR3 region has 15 residues. Germline values: CDR1 KGHSH, CDR2 LQKENI. V shed 3 bases, J shed 0 bases, and the junction held 4 bases outside the gene matches.

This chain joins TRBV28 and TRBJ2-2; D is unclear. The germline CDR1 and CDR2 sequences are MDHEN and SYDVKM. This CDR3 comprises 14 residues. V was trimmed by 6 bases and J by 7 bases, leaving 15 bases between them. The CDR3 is CASSRTPGSGELFF. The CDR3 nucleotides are TGTGCCAGCAGCCGTACCCCGGGTAGCGGGGAGCTGTTTTTT. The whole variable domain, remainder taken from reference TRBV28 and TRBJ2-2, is DVKVTQSSRYLVKRTGEKVFLECVQDMDHENMFWYRQDPGLGLRLIYFSYDVKMKEKGDIPEGYSVSREKKERFSLILESASTNQTSMYLCASSRTPGSGELFFGEGSRLTVL.

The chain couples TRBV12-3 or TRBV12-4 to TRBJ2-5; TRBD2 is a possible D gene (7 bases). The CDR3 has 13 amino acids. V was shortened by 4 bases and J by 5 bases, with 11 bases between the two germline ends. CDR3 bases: TGTGCCAGCAGTTCCGGGGGGCAGGAGACCCAGTACTTC. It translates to CASSSGGQETQYF.

CDR3 residues: CASSFSGHSYNEQFF. As DNA, the CDR3 is TGTGCCAGCAGCTTCTCAGGGCACTCCTACAATGAGCAGTTCTTC. The genes are TRBV7-3 and TRBJ2-1; D perhaps matches TRBD1 (5 bases). V was pared by 3 bases and J by 0 bases, with 9 bases between. The CDR3 contains 15 residues. Germline CDR1 reads SGHTA; CDR2 reads FQGTGA.

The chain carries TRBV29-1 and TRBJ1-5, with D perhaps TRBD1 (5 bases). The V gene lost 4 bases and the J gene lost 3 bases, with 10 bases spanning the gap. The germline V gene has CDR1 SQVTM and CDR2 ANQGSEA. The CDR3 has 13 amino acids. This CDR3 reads CSVGTGLNQPQHF. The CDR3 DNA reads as TGCAGCGTTGGAACAGGTCTCAATCAGCCCCAGCATTTT.

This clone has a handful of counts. CDR3 sequence: CASSSTAKSGMISAFF. CDR3 nucleotide sequence: TGTGCCAGCAGCTCAACAGCCAAATCAGGGATGATAAGCGCTTTCTTT. This chain links TRBV7-2 with TRBJ1-1, with TRBD1 as a possible D gene (5 bases). V lost 4 bases, J lost 11 bases, and 26 bases lay in between. The CDR3 extends over 16 amino acids. Per the germline V gene, CDR1 is SGHTA and CDR2 is FQGNSA.

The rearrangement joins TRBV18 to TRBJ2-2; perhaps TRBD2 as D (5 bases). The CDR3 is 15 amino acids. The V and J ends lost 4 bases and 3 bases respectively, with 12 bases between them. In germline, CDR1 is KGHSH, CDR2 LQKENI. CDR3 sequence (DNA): TGTGCCAGCTCACTGTGGGAGTCGGACACCGGGGAGCTGTTTTTT. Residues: CASSLWESDTGELFF.

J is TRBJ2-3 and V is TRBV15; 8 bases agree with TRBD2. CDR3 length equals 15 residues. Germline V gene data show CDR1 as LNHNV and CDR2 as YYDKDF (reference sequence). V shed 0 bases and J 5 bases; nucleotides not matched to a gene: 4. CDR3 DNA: TGTGCCACCAGCAGAGATCCGCGGGGGGAAGATACGCAGTATTTT. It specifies CATSRDPRGEDTQYF.

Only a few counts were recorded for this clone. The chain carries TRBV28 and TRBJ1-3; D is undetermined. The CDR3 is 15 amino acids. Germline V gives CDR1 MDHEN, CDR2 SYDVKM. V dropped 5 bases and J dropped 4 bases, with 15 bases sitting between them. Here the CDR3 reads CASSTFTVSGNTIYF. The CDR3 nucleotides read TGTGCCAGCAGTACGTTTACAGTGTCAGGAAACACCATATATTTT.

The DNA for the CDR3 is TGTGCCAGCATCCCCCGGGACAGGGGCTACGAGCAGTACTTC. It codes for CASIPRDRGYEQYF. The rearrangement uses TRBV6-5 and TRBJ2-7; 10 bases are shared with TRBD1. Trimming removed 7 bases from V and 3 bases from J; junction bases left unmatched: 6. CDR3 length: 14 residues. In germline, CDR1 is MNHEY, CDR2 SVGAGI.

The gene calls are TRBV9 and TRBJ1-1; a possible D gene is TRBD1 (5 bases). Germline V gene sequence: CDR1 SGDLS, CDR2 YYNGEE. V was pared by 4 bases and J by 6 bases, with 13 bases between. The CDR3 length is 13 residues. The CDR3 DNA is TGTGCCAGCAGCCCTCAGGGATACGCTGAAGCTTTCTTT. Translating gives CASSPQGYAEAFF.

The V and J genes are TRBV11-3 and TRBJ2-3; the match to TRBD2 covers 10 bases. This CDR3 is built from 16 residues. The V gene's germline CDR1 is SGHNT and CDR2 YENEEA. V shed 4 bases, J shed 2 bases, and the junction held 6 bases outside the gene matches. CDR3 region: CASSSTTSGITDTQYF. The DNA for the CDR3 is TGTGCCAGCAGCTCGACAACTAGCGGGATCACAGATACGCAGTATTTT.

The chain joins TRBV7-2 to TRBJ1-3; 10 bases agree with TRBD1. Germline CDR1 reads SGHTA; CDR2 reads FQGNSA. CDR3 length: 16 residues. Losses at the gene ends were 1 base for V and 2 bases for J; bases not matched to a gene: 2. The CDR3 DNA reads TGTGCCAGCAGCTTAGGACAGGGGGCGCCTGGAAACACCATATATTTT. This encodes CASSLGQGAPGNTIYF.